This T cell receptor (beta chain) was captured by sequencing in a study of T cells in tumors after PD-1 blockade. Study information: Tumor samples averaged about 26,000 templates (range roughly 550-99,264) and some 6,500 unique clonotypes.

This CDR3 spans 16 amino acids. V trimming: 4 bases; J trimming: 7 bases; junction bases outside the gene matches: 8. Germline V gene data show CDR1 as LGHNA and CDR2 as YNFKEQ. A word on this clone: Its specificity is unknown.

Data came from immunoSEQ multiplex PCR; TCRdb stores just in-frame clones and leaves some out. Of some 4,000 clones in the sample, about 70% are singletons; the top ten hold approximately 19%. Regarding the study as a whole: Clonal replacement appeared only between pre- and post-treatment samples. Peripheral recruitment is suggested, as some novel exhausted tumor clones were in pre-treatment blood.

The genes are TRBV4-2 and TRBJ1-5; 12 nucleotides line up with TRBD1. Source: tumor tissue, taken before anti-PD-1 treatment. This clonotype was sampled from a human donor with basal cell carcinoma. The CDR3 protein is CASSPSGTGGRQPQHF. For the CDR3, the DNA is TGTGCCAGCAGCCCGTCCGGGACAGGGGGCAGGCAGCCCCAGCATTTT.